A selection of T cell receptor beta chains follows, all from one sample in a study of T cell repertoires in cytomegalovirus infection. TCRdb reanalysed the reads using MiXCR and keeps one entry per CDR3 protein. The table has under 70,000 distinct CDR3 sequences, around 34% seen once. No antigen has been identified for these receptors. The sample taken for sequencing was PBMCs, sequenced either directly or after in vitro stimulation (not recorded which). The receptors originated from a human donor in good health (CMV status not recorded). Some clones in this sample may be carry-over from other donors' samples. The CDR3 runs from the conserved cysteine through the conserved F or W. Fields, in order: clone size, V gene, J gene, D gene, CDR3 protein, CDR3 DNA. A D gene is named only where the DNA matches it firmly. Size tells how often a clone was seen (once, few, many) or the class of an expanded clone, and some rows leave it out.

clone size: -
V gene: TRBV10-3
J gene: TRBJ1-2
D gene: TRBD1
CDR3 protein: CAISESGQRYGYTF
CDR3 DNA: TGTGCCATCAGTGAGTCGGGACAGAGATATGGCTACACCTTC

clone size: few
V gene: TRBV10-3
J gene: TRBJ2-6
D gene: -
CDR3 protein: CAIAPEGGANVLTF
CDR3 DNA: TGTGCCATTGCCCCCGAGGGGGGGGCCAACGTCCTGACTTTC

clone size: -
V gene: TRBV7-2
J gene: TRBJ2-3
D gene: -
CDR3 protein: CASRTLADTDTQYF
CDR3 DNA: TGTGCCAGCAGAACTTTAGCGGACACAGATACGCAGTATTTT

clone size: -
V gene: TRBV19
J gene: TRBJ2-1
D gene: TRBD1
CDR3 protein: CASSSPPGQGISSYNEQFF
CDR3 DNA: TGTGCCAGTAGTTCCCCGCCGGGACAGGGAATAAGCTCCTACAATGAGCAGTTCTTC

clone size: -
V gene: TRBV6-1
J gene: TRBJ2-5
D gene: -
CDR3 protein: CASSELERVEKTQYF
CDR3 DNA: TGTGCCAGCAGTGAATTGGAAAGGGTCGAAAAGACCCAGTACTTC

clone size: -
V gene: TRBV12-3/TRBV12-4
J gene: TRBJ1-1
D gene: -
CDR3 protein: CASSPGQNRDPFF
CDR3 DNA: TGTGCCAGCAGCCCGGGTCAGAACAGGGATCCCTTTTTT

clone size: -
V gene: TRBV27
J gene: TRBJ2-1
D gene: -
CDR3 protein: CASTTVNNEQFF
CDR3 DNA: TGTGCCAGCACGACAGTTAACAATGAGCAGTTCTTC

clone size: once
V gene: TRBV11-2
J gene: TRBJ2-7
D gene: TRBD2
CDR3 protein: CASSLDVRTREQYF
CDR3 DNA: TGTGCCAGCAGCTTAGACGTGAGGACTAGGGAGCAGTACTTC

clone size: once
V gene: TRBV14
J gene: TRBJ2-2
D gene: -
CDR3 protein: CASSLIRGPGELFF
CDR3 DNA: TGTGCCAGCAGCCTAATCAGGGGTCCCGGGGAGCTGTTTTTT

clone size: few
V gene: TRBV7-2
J gene: TRBJ2-1
D gene: -
CDR3 protein: CASSLAWASDEQFF
CDR3 DNA: TGTGCCAGCAGCTTAGCCTGGGCGTCGGATGAGCAGTTCTTC

clone size: many
V gene: TRBV7-2
J gene: TRBJ2-5
D gene: TRBD1
CDR3 protein: CASSPRQGGATQYF
CDR3 DNA: TGTGCCAGCAGCCCACGACAGGGGGGCGCGACCCAGTACTTC

clone size: few
V gene: TRBV2
J gene: TRBJ2-3
D gene: -
CDR3 protein: CASSDNRDSDTQYF
CDR3 DNA: TGTGCCAGCAGTGACAACAGGGACTCAGATACGCAGTATTTT

clone size: few
V gene: TRBV5-6
J gene: TRBJ2-2
D gene: TRBD1
CDR3 protein: CASSWGTGSNTGELFF
CDR3 DNA: TGTGCCAGCAGCTGGGGGACAGGGTCGAACACCGGGGAGCTGTTTTTT

clone size: many
V gene: TRBV7-2
J gene: TRBJ2-4
D gene: -
CDR3 protein: CASSLGKADIQYF
CDR3 DNA: TGTGCCAGCAGCTTAGGAAAGGCAGACATTCAGTACTTC

clone size: -
V gene: TRBV19
J gene: TRBJ2-1
D gene: -
CDR3 protein: CASRGSGGLIPANEQFF
CDR3 DNA: TGTGCCAGTAGGGGATCCGGGGGCCTAATTCCGGCGAATGAGCAGTTCTTC

clone size: -
V gene: TRBV12-3/TRBV12-4
J gene: TRBJ2-7
D gene: TRBD2
CDR3 protein: CASSLLAGGDEQYF
CDR3 DNA: TGTGCCAGCAGTTTACTAGCGGGAGGCGACGAGCAGTACTTC

clone size: -
V gene: TRBV6-1
J gene: TRBJ2-7
D gene: -
CDR3 protein: CASSDGSSYEQYF
CDR3 DNA: TGTGCCAGCAGTGACGGGAGTTCTTACGAGCAGTACTTC

clone size: -
V gene: TRBV28
J gene: TRBJ2-1
D gene: TRBD2
CDR3 protein: CASSLWTSGGARNEQFF
CDR3 DNA: TGTGCCAGCAGTTTGTGGACTAGCGGGGGGGCCAGAAATGAGCAGTTCTTC

clone size: -
V gene: TRBV5-4
J gene: TRBJ1-2
D gene: -
CDR3 protein: CASSSGGRANNYGYTF
CDR3 DNA: TGTGCCAGCAGCTCCGGAGGCAGGGCAAATAACTATGGCTACACCTTC

clone size: few
V gene: TRBV7-2
J gene: TRBJ2-5
D gene: -
CDR3 protein: CASSSRRLETQYF
CDR3 DNA: TGTGCCAGCAGCTCTAGGAGGCTGGAGACCCAGTACTTC

clone size: -
V gene: TRBV5-1
J gene: TRBJ2-3
D gene: -
CDR3 protein: CASAGFPPTDTQYF
CDR3 DNA: TGCGCCAGCGCTGGCTTCCCGCCCACAGATACGCAGTATTTT

clone size: few
V gene: TRBV9
J gene: TRBJ2-5
D gene: -
CDR3 protein: CASSGGPGAETQYF
CDR3 DNA: TGTGCCAGCAGCGGTGGGCCCGGGGCGGAGACCCAGTACTTC

clone size: -
V gene: TRBV10-3
J gene: TRBJ1-2
D gene: TRBD1
CDR3 protein: CAISQGQGVDGYTF
CDR3 DNA: TGTGCCATTTCACAGGGGCAGGGAGTAGATGGCTACACCTTC

clone size: few
V gene: TRBV7-2
J gene: TRBJ1-2
D gene: -
CDR3 protein: CASSWGQRGGYTF
CDR3 DNA: TGTGCCAGCAGCTGGGGACAAAGAGGTGGCTACACCTTC

clone size: -
V gene: TRBV10-3
J gene: TRBJ2-7
D gene: -
CDR3 protein: CAISGGISVTYEQYF
CDR3 DNA: TGTGCCATCAGTGGGGGTATCTCAGTGACCTACGAGCAGTACTTC

clone size: -
V gene: TRBV4-3
J gene: TRBJ2-7
D gene: -
CDR3 protein: CASSQGNGMEQYF
CDR3 DNA: TGCGCCAGCAGCCAGGGCAACGGTATGGAGCAGTACTTC

clone size: many
V gene: TRBV2
J gene: TRBJ1-2
D gene: TRBD1
CDR3 protein: CASSEGQTNYGYTF
CDR3 DNA: TGTGCCAGCAGCGAGGGACAGACTAACTATGGCTACACCTTC

clone size: few
V gene: TRBV11-2
J gene: TRBJ2-1
D gene: TRBD1
CDR3 protein: CASSPNAGQGSYNEQFF
CDR3 DNA: TGTGCCAGCAGCCCAAATGCGGGACAGGGGTCCTACAATGAGCAGTTCTTC

clone size: few
V gene: TRBV7-2
J gene: TRBJ2-1
D gene: -
CDR3 protein: CASSLHGKSSYNEQFF
CDR3 DNA: TGTGCCAGCAGCTTACACGGGAAGAGCTCCTACAATGAGCAGTTCTTC

clone size: -
V gene: TRBV4-3
J gene: TRBJ2-7
D gene: -
CDR3 protein: CASSQDRTYEQYF
CDR3 DNA: TGCGCCAGCAGCCAAGATCGGACCTACGAGCAGTACTTC

clone size: many
V gene: TRBV7-8
J gene: TRBJ1-6
D gene: TRBD1
CDR3 protein: CASSLLAGTDYSPLHF
CDR3 DNA: TGTGCCAGCAGCTTATTAGCTGGGACAGATTATTCACCCCTCCACTTT

clone size: -
V gene: TRBV5-5
J gene: TRBJ2-3
D gene: -
CDR3 protein: CASSLEGIDTQYF
CDR3 DNA: TGTGCCAGCAGCTTGGAGGGGATCGATACGCAGTATTTT

clone size: few
V gene: TRBV6-2/TRBV6-3
J gene: TRBJ1-5
D gene: -
CDR3 protein: CASSSPNQPQHF
CDR3 DNA: TGTGCCAGCAGTTCCCCCAATCAGCCCCAGCATTTT

clone size: -
V gene: TRBV7-9
J gene: TRBJ2-2
D gene: -
CDR3 protein: CASSSLGRTITGELFF
CDR3 DNA: TGTGCCAGCAGCTCCCTAGGGAGGACAATCACCGGGGAGCTGTTTTTT

clone size: few
V gene: TRBV5-6
J gene: TRBJ2-1
D gene: TRBD2
CDR3 protein: CASSGLAGLGEQFF
CDR3 DNA: TGTGCCAGCAGCGGACTAGCGGGATTAGGGGAGCAGTTCTTC

clone size: few
V gene: TRBV18
J gene: TRBJ2-3
D gene: -
CDR3 protein: CASSQEASTDTQYF
CDR3 DNA: TGTGCCAGCTCCCAGGAAGCTAGCACAGATACGCAGTATTTT

clone size: few
V gene: TRBV12-3/TRBV12-4
J gene: TRBJ1-4
D gene: -
CDR3 protein: CASSLTAAEKLFF
CDR3 DNA: TGTGCCAGCAGTTTGACCGCGGCAGAAAAACTGTTTTTT

clone size: -
V gene: TRBV7-6
J gene: TRBJ1-4
D gene: -
CDR3 protein: CASSAGAGNEKLFF
CDR3 DNA: TGTGCCAGCAGCGCCGGGGCCGGTAATGAAAAACTGTTTTTT

clone size: -
V gene: TRBV7-9
J gene: TRBJ2-1
D gene: -
CDR3 protein: CASSLVGGDEQFF
CDR3 DNA: TGTGCCAGCAGCTTAGTTGGGGGCGATGAGCAGTTCTTC

clone size: few
V gene: TRBV10-2
J gene: TRBJ2-1
D gene: TRBD2
CDR3 protein: CASSDGGSSYNEQFF
CDR3 DNA: TGCGCCAGCAGTGACGGCGGGAGCTCCTACAATGAGCAGTTCTTC

clone size: -
V gene: TRBV19
J gene: TRBJ1-1
D gene: -
CDR3 protein: CASSMNRDTEAFF
CDR3 DNA: TGTGCCAGTAGTATGAACAGGGACACTGAAGCTTTCTTT

clone size: -
V gene: TRBV4-3
J gene: TRBJ2-7
D gene: TRBD2
CDR3 protein: CASSPSLLAGGYEQYF
CDR3 DNA: TGCGCCAGCAGCCCTTCATTACTAGCGGGAGGGTACGAGCAGTACTTC

clone size: few
V gene: TRBV6-6
J gene: TRBJ2-7
D gene: TRBD1
CDR3 protein: CASKGGTVPYEQYF
CDR3 DNA: TGTGCCAGCAAAGGTGGGACAGTACCCTACGAGCAGTACTTC

clone size: -
V gene: TRBV5-1
J gene: TRBJ2-5
D gene: TRBD2
CDR3 protein: CASRRGLAEETQYF
CDR3 DNA: TGCGCCAGCAGGCGGGGACTAGCGGAAGAGACCCAGTACTTC

clone size: -
V gene: TRBV6-2/TRBV6-3
J gene: TRBJ1-5
D gene: -
CDR3 protein: CASSEQRSGWESNQPQHF
CDR3 DNA: TGTGCCAGCAGTGAGCAGAGGTCCGGTTGGGAGAGCAATCAGCCCCAGCATTTT

clone size: few
V gene: TRBV6-5
J gene: TRBJ1-4
D gene: -
CDR3 protein: CASRQGWGGTNEKLFF
CDR3 DNA: TGTGCCAGCAGACAAGGATGGGGGGGGACTAATGAAAAACTGTTTTTT

clone size: few
V gene: TRBV6-1
J gene: TRBJ2-3
D gene: -
CDR3 protein: CASSPQRITDTQYF
CDR3 DNA: TGTGCCAGCAGTCCCCAGCGGATCACAGATACGCAGTATTTT

clone size: -
V gene: TRBV7-6
J gene: TRBJ2-7
D gene: TRBD2
CDR3 protein: CASSWGTTYEQYF
CDR3 DNA: TGTGCCAGCAGCTGGGGGACTACCTACGAGCAGTACTTC

clone size: few
V gene: TRBV28
J gene: TRBJ1-1
D gene: -
CDR3 protein: CASSLGGHTEAFF
CDR3 DNA: TGTGCCAGCAGTTTGGGGGGTCACACTGAAGCTTTCTTT

clone size: many
V gene: TRBV7-6
J gene: TRBJ2-1
D gene: TRBD2
CDR3 protein: CASSLESGTGGLYEQFF
CDR3 DNA: TGTGCCAGCAGCTTAGAATCGGGGACGGGGGGGCTCTATGAGCAGTTCTTC

clone size: few
V gene: TRBV5-4
J gene: TRBJ2-1
D gene: -
CDR3 protein: CASSKTSNEQFF
CDR3 DNA: TGTGCCAGCAGCAAAACTAGCAATGAGCAGTTCTTC

clone size: many
V gene: TRBV28
J gene: TRBJ2-2
D gene: TRBD1
CDR3 protein: CASRNRDRGLGGELFF
CDR3 DNA: TGTGCCAGCAGAAACCGGGACAGGGGGCTCGGCGGGGAGCTGTTTTTT

clone size: once
V gene: TRBV7-9
J gene: TRBJ2-7
D gene: TRBD1
CDR3 protein: CASSFRTGGYYEQYF
CDR3 DNA: TGTGCCAGCAGCTTCCGGACAGGGGGCTACTACGAGCAGTACTTC

clone size: -
V gene: TRBV5-1
J gene: TRBJ1-5
D gene: -
CDR3 protein: CASSLGGTDQPQHF
CDR3 DNA: TGCGCCAGCAGCTTGGGAGGGACTGATCAGCCCCAGCATTTT

clone size: -
V gene: TRBV20-1
J gene: TRBJ2-7
D gene: TRBD2
CDR3 protein: CSARDPRASGGSGSHYEQYF
CDR3 DNA: TGCAGTGCTAGAGATCCCCGAGCTAGCGGGGGCTCAGGTTCCCACTACGAGCAGTACTTC

clone size: -
V gene: TRBV7-8
J gene: TRBJ2-2
D gene: -
CDR3 protein: CASSPSLAGELFF
CDR3 DNA: TGTGCCAGCAGCCCCTCGCTTGCCGGGGAGCTGTTTTTT

clone size: few
V gene: TRBV6-5
J gene: TRBJ1-2
D gene: TRBD1
CDR3 protein: CASTGTDSNYGYTF
CDR3 DNA: TGTGCCAGCACCGGGACAGACAGTAACTATGGCTACACCTTC